The 18 T cell receptor beta chains given below trace back to one sample, sequenced in a study of T cell responses to AZD1222 COVID-19 vaccine. The table came from immunoSEQ multiplex PCR; TCRdb's copy has only in-frame clones and leaves some out. The table records 190,000 or so clones, roughly 90% of them present only once. Sequenced material: peripheral blood, taken 28 days after the second AZD1222 dose. These receptors all stem from an adult who received the AZD1222 COVID-19 vaccine.

This rearrangement joins TRBV2 to TRBJ2-2, with 12 bases fitting TRBD2. Germline CDR1 is SNHLY and CDR2 is FYNNEI. The CDR3 sequence is 16 residues long. Trimming cost V 4 bases and J 7 bases; bases outside gene matches: 7. The CDR3 DNA reads TGTGCCAGCAGTGGGGCTAGCGGGAGGGTGCGCGGGGAGCTGTTTTTT. This gives the protein CASSGASGRVRGELFF.

This chain links TRBV27 with TRBJ2-7; TRBD2 agrees at 10 bases. V gave up 6 bases and J gave up 0 bases; unmatched junction bases: 8. This CDR3 is built from 16 residues. Germline CDR1 MNHEY, CDR2 SMNVEV (reference sequence). The CDR3 DNA reads TGTGCCAGCAGCCCTCGGCAGCGGGAGGGCTCCTACGAGCAGTACTTC. Its protein is CASSPRQREGSYEQYF.

This chain joins TRBV7-2 and TRBJ1-5; possible D gene TRBD1, 5 bases. The germline V and J ends were trimmed by 4 bases and 6 bases, with 16 bases remaining between them. The CDR3 loop spans 15 amino acids. Germline V gives CDR1 SGHTA, CDR2 FQGNSA. As DNA, the CDR3 is TGTGCCAGCAGCTATGGGGCAGGGTACAGTCAGCCCCAGCATTTT. Translating it yields CASSYGAGYSQPQHF.

The V gene is TRBV28, the J gene TRBJ1-1; no definite D call. Germline V gene lookup returns CDR1 MDHEN and CDR2 SYDVKM. CDR3 length: 11 residues. Between the trimmed V and J ends, which lost 3 bases and 7 bases, there was a span of 6 bases. The CDR3 sequence: CASSFMGEAFF. Written as DNA, the CDR3 is TGTGCCAGCAGTTTTATGGGTGAAGCTTTCTTT.

The chain employs TRBV5-1 and TRBJ2-1; TRBD2 aligns across 9 bases. The CDR3 consists of 14 residues. CDR1 SGHRS and CDR2 YFSETQ come from the germline V gene. The V and J ends lost 5 bases and 8 bases, in that order; junction bases with no gene match: 8. The DNA of the CDR3 is TGCGCCAGCAGAAGGAGTAGCGGGAGCTATGAGCAGTTCTTC. Its translation is CASRRSSGSYEQFF.

CDR3 protein: CASRVTGELFF. The CDR3 coding sequence is TGTGCCAGCAGGGTAACCGGGGAGCTGTTTTTT. J is TRBJ2-2 and V is TRBV28; D is unresolved. Germline assignment: CDR1 MDHEN and CDR2 SYDVKM. This CDR3 contains 11 residues. The V and J ends lost 6 bases and 5 bases respectively, with 4 bases between them.

The gene calls are TRBV2 and TRBJ2-1, with D unclear. V was trimmed by 1 base and J by 4 bases, leaving 8 bases between them. CDR1 SNHLY and CDR2 FYNNEI come from the germline V gene. The CDR3 is made up of 14 amino acids. The CDR3 sequence: CASSEEASYNEQFF. CDR3 in DNA: TGTGCCAGCAGTGAAGAGGCTTCTTACAATGAGCAGTTCTTC. The full variable domain, its missing parts supplied by reference TRBV2 and TRBJ2-1, is EPEVTQTPSHQVTQMGQEVILRCVPISNHLYFYWYRQILGQKVEFLVSFYNNEISEKSEIFDDQFSVERPDGSNFTLKIRSTKLEDSAMYFCASSEEASYNEQFFGPGTRLTVL.

The chain joins TRBV7-9 to TRBJ2-7; 8 nucleotides align to TRBD2. There are 15 residues in the CDR3. Per the germline V gene, CDR1 is SEHNR and CDR2 is FQNEAQ (reference sequence). The V gene end was trimmed by 5 bases and the J gene end by 7 bases; junction bases not matched to a gene: 13. As DNA, the CDR3 is TGTGCCAGCAGCAACCCGGGGGGGCGTACGGGAGAGCAGTACTTC. The encoded protein is CASSNPGGRTGEQYF.

The sample holds a few counts of this clone. The CDR3 DNA follows: TGTGCCAGCAGGAATAGGGACAGGGGATATAGCAATCAGCCCCAGCATTTT. Translating gives CASRNRDRGYSNQPQHF. The chain joins TRBV28 to TRBJ1-5; 10 positions agree with TRBD1. The CDR3 spans 17 residues. Germline CDR1 MDHEN, CDR2 SYDVKM. Trimming at V came to 6 bases and at J to 0 bases, leaving 8 bases not matched to a gene.

The V gene is TRBV10-3, the J gene TRBJ1-2, with D hard to call. The V and J ends lost 0 bases and 7 bases respectively, with 9 bases between them. Germline V gives CDR1 ENHRY, CDR2 SYGVKD. This CDR3 has 13 residues. The CDR3 region has the DNA TGTGCCATCAGTGAGTCTCCGCCAAGTGGCTACACCTTC. This sequence encodes CAISESPPSGYTF.

The rearrangement uses TRBV19 and TRBJ2-1; 7 bases align to TRBD1. Germline loops: CDR1 LNHDA, CDR2 SQIVND (reference sequence). The CDR3 runs to 16 residues. V lost 6 bases, J lost 2 bases, and 10 bases stayed unmatched. The CDR3 here is CASSQRTGRPYNEQFF. The DNA for the CDR3 is TGTGCCAGTAGCCAAAGGACAGGTCGACCCTACAATGAGCAGTTCTTC.

This clone was counted only a few times. The chain employs TRBV4-2 and TRBJ1-2; a weak D match, TRBD1 (5 bases). The CDR3 sequence is 14 residues long. Per the germline V gene, CDR1 is LGHNA and CDR2 is YNFKEQ. Trimming shortened V by 4 bases and J by 6 bases, and 15 bases separated the two germline ends. The CDR3 reads CASSLPGTANGYTF. CDR3 nucleotide sequence: TGTGCCAGCAGCCTCCCCGGGACGGCCAATGGCTACACCTTC.

Comments on this clone: Other DNA sequences in this sample translate to the same CDR3. CDR3 in amino acids: CATGTGGFSEQFF. The CDR3 DNA reads TGTGCCACCGGGACAGGGGGTTTCAGTGAGCAGTTCTTC. This chain links TRBV12-3 or TRBV12-4 with TRBJ2-1, with 11 bases aligning to TRBD1. V shed 10 bases and J 9 bases; nucleotides not matched to a gene: 8. CDR3 length equals 13 residues.

The V and J genes are TRBV5-1 and TRBJ1-2; 7 nucleotides align to TRBD1. Losses at the gene ends were 1 base for V and 0 bases for J; bases not matched to a gene: 3. This CDR3 comprises 15 residues. Germline V gene data show CDR1 as SGHRS and CDR2 as YFSETQ. The CDR3 DNA is TGCGCCAGCAGCTTGAGACAGGGAACTAACTATGGCTACACCTTC. Its translation is CASSLRQGTNYGYTF.

V gene TRBV11-2 combines with J gene TRBJ2-1; 7 bases fit TRBD2. Germline CDR1 reads SGHAT; CDR2 reads FQNNGV. After removal of 5 bases from V and 7 bases from J, the junction contained 14 bases not matched to a gene. The CDR3 consists of 16 residues. CDR3: CASSRMKASGGNEQFF. CDR3 coding DNA: TGTGCCAGCAGCCGAATGAAGGCTAGCGGCGGGAATGAGCAGTTCTTC.

In its sample, this clone was seen once. This rearrangement joins TRBV28 to TRBJ2-1; the match to TRBD1 covers 9 bases. This CDR3 region has 16 residues. CDR1 and CDR2 (germline): MDHEN, SYDVKM. Losses at the gene ends were 5 bases for V and 5 bases for J; bases not matched to a gene: 10. DNA for the CDR3: TGTGCCAGCAGTACTTTTACAGGGGGCGATCACAATGAGCAGTTCTTC. Translated: CASSTFTGGDHNEQFF.

The chain uses TRBV24-1 and TRBJ2-3, with D maybe TRBD2 (6 bases). Germline-derived CDR1 and CDR2 are KGHDR and SFDVKD. This CDR3 region has 16 residues. The V end lost 2 bases, the J end lost 4 bases, and 15 bases lay between the germline ends. CDR3 amino acids: CATSDSDYLGSDTQYF. CDR3 in DNA: TGTGCCACCAGTGATTCGGACTATCTTGGCTCAGATACGCAGTATTTT.

The chain combines TRBV6-5 with TRBJ1-2; tentatively, D is TRBD1 (6 bases). The CDR3 totals 13 residues. Trimming took 7 bases from V and 1 from J, leaving 10 bases between them. Germline V lookup: CDR1 MNHEY, CDR2 SVGAGI. CDR3 DNA: TGTGCCAGCACAGGGGTCCTTAACTATGGCTACACCTTC. Amino acid sequence: CASTGVLNYGYTF.